A single sample gave rise to the 10 T cell receptor beta chains below, sequenced in a study of T cells in localized non-small cell lung cancer. The assay was immunoSEQ multiplex PCR, and TCRdb's table has in-frame clones only and misses some. Of about 14,000 clones listed, roughly nine tenths are singletons. The material was peripheral blood mononuclear cells, obtained before any cancer treatment. The receptors originated from a man aged 35 to 70 with stage III lung adenocarcinoma.

The chain joins TRBV7-6 to TRBJ2-3, with 7 positions matching TRBD1. Germline lookup yields CDR1 SGHVS and CDR2 FNYEAQ. CDR3 length equals 16 residues. V lost 1 base and J lost 0; bases outside the gene matches: 4. This CDR3 is CASSLVGGDSTDTQYF. The CDR3 nucleotides are TGTGCCAGCAGCTTAGTAGGGGGCGACAGCACAGATACGCAGTATTTT.

This CDR3 reads CASSQDRTWGSSSYEQYF. The CDR3, as DNA: TGCGCCAGCAGCCAAGATCGTACGTGGGGTTCGAGCTCCTACGAGCAGTACTTC. The gene calls are TRBV4-1 and TRBJ2-7; no definite D call. Germline CDR1 and CDR2: MGHRA and YSYEKL. Trimming removed 0 bases at V and 0 bases at J, with 18 bases between. There are 18 residues in the CDR3.

This chain links TRBV6-5 with TRBJ1-2; no reliable D call. The CDR3 spans 13 residues. V lost 8 bases and J 1 base, leaving 11 bases between the germline ends. Looked up from germline, CDR1 is MNHEY and CDR2 is SVGAGI. CDR3: CASFSGFNYGYTF. CDR3 DNA: TGTGCCAGCTTTTCTGGATTTAACTATGGCTACACCTTC.

The J gene is TRBJ2-1, the V gene TRBV14; D call uncertain. Germline V CDR1 and CDR2: SGHDN, FVKESK. This CDR3 has 11 amino acids. The ends were cut back, 3 bases at V and 5 bases at J, with 2 bases in the middle. The DNA of the CDR3 is TGTGCCAGCAGCCACGACAATGAGCAGTTCTTC. Its protein product is CASSHDNEQFF.

The rearrangement links TRBV11-2 to TRBJ2-1; 7 nucleotides agree with TRBD2. Germline V gives CDR1 SGHAT, CDR2 FQNNGV. V lost 5 bases to trimming and J lost 5 bases; unmatched junction nucleotides: 6. CDR3 size: 14 residues. The CDR3, as DNA: TGTGCCAGCAGCCCGGGAGGACGGAACAATGAGCAGTTCTTC. It encodes CASSPGGRNNEQFF.

V usage is TRBV30 and J usage is TRBJ2-2; D ambiguous. The CDR3 covers 14 residues. CDR1 is GTSNPN, CDR2 SVGIG, per germline (reference sequence). V lost 7 bases, J lost 3 bases, and 15 bases lay in between. CDR3 DNA sequence: TGTGCCTCAAGACACCGGTCGGACACCGGGGAGCTGTTTTTT. It encodes CASRHRSDTGELFF.

This chain links TRBV29-1 with TRBJ2-3; 7 nucleotides line up with TRBD2. The V gene end was trimmed by 6 bases and the J gene end by 1 base; junction bases not matched to a gene: 7. The CDR3 is 14 residues long. Germline V CDR1 and CDR2: SQVTM, ANQGSEA. CDR3 bases: TGCAGCGTAAAACTAGCGACCGGCACAGATACGCAGTATTTT. Protein sequence: CSVKLATGTDTQYF.

In DNA form, the CDR3 reads TGCAGCGTTGTAGGGGGGGAGACCCAGTACTTC. Protein product: CSVVGGETQYF. The chain recombines TRBV29-1 with TRBJ2-5, with D perhaps matching TRBD1 or TRBD2 (6 bases each). The V gene's germline CDR1 is SQVTM and CDR2 ANQGSEA. The CDR3 runs to 11 residues. The V end lost 4 bases, the J end lost 5 bases, and 8 bases lay between the germline ends. Combining the CDR3 with reference TRBV29-1 and TRBJ2-5 gives the whole variable domain SAVISQKPSRDICQRGTSLTIQCQVDSQVTMMFWYRQQPGQSLTLIATANQGSEATYESGFVIDKFPISRPNLTFSTLTVSNMSPEDSSIYLCSVVGGETQYFGPGTRLLVL.

The gene calls are TRBV6-6 and TRBJ1-2; TRBD1 aligns across 7 bases. The CDR3 covers 15 residues. Unmatched junction bases numbered 14, after V lost 11 bases and J lost 2 bases. CDR1 MNHNY and CDR2 SVGAGI come from the germline V gene (reference sequence). The CDR3 reads CAARDRSSGNYGYTF. CDR3 nucleotides: TGTGCCGCCCGGGACAGATCATCAGGCAACTATGGCTACACCTTC.

The V call is TRBV11-2, the J call TRBJ2-1; 10 nucleotides line up with TRBD2. The CDR3 is 16 residues long. Germline V gene lookup returns CDR1 SGHAT and CDR2 FQNNGV. J gave up 7 bases and V 2 bases, and 8 bases lay outside the gene matches. The CDR3 sequence is CASSLRASGRGNEQFF. The DNA for the CDR3 is TGTGCCAGCAGCTTAAGGGCAAGCGGGAGGGGGAATGAGCAGTTCTTC. Filled out from reference TRBV11-2 and TRBJ2-1, the complete variable domain reads EAGVAQSPRYKIIEKRQSVAFWCNPISGHATLYWYQQILGQGPKLLIQFQNNGVVDDSQLPKDRFSAERLKGVDSTLKIQPAKLEDSAVYLCASSLRASGRGNEQFFGPGTRLTVL.